This T cell receptor (beta chain) was recovered during a study of shared clonotypes between healthy human individuals. Study-wide results and limits: An expected dependence of interdonor clonotype sharing on sequencing depth was noted.

The CDR3 runs to 12 residues. The germline V gene has CDR1 LGHNT and CDR2 FRNRAP. Trimming pared 0 bases from V and 4 bases from J, leaving 3 bases between. The sample holds a few counts of this clone. Its antigen is not known. The same CDR3 arises from other DNA sequences in this sample as well. The method was immunoSEQ multiplex PCR; TCRdb's version includes in-frame clones alone and lacks a portion of them. The sample holds roughly 2,300,000 clones, roughly 90% seen once. The receptor was derived from a man younger than 35 in good health. Some clones in this sample may be carry-over from other donors' samples. V gene TRBV12-5 combines with J gene TRBJ1-1; D unresolved. The sample was naive CD4+ T cells from PBMCs. Subset: CD45RA+ positively selected. This CDR3 reads CASGLVGTEAFF. The CDR3 DNA sequence: TGTGCTAGTGGTTTGGTAGGCACTGAAGCTTTCTTT.